This TCR beta chain was obtained from a study of blood T cells in healthy people across ages. General study points: Significant beta diversity loss was already apparent by age around 36, declining roughly linearly.

The junction had 9 bases not matched to a gene; V was cut back by 5 bases and J by 2 bases. Germline values: CDR1 MNHEY, CDR2 SMNVEV (reference sequence). The CDR3 is 15 amino acids. In this sample, this clonotype turned up a few times. Its cognate antigen is unknown. The use of a sample-barcoded 5' primer and a J-beta primer mix characterized a second PCR of roughly 7 to 11 cycles. TCRdb independently ran MiXCR on the 5' RACE reads; one entry per CDR3 protein. The sample holds more than 700,000 distinct CDR3 sequences, approximately 53% seen once. Per-sample yields of isolated PBMCs were at least 6 million.

The sample was blood. This sequence originates from a man older than 75 in good health. This rearrangement joins TRBV27 to TRBJ2-7; 7 bases line up with TRBD1. CDR3 bases: TGTGCCAGCAGTCTTTCTCCCGGGACAGCCTACGAGCAGTACTTC. Translation: CASSLSPGTAYEQYF.